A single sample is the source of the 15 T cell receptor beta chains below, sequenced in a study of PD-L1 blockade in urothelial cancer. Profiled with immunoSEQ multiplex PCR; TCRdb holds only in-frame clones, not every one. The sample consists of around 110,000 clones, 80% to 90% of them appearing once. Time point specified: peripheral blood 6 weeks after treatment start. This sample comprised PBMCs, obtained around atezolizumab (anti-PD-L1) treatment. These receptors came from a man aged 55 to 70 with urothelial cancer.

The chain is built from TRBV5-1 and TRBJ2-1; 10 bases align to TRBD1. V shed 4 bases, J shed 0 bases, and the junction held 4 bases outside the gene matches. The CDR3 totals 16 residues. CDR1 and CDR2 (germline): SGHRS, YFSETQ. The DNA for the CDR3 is TGCGCCAGCAGCCTAGGGACAGGGGCCTCCTACAATGAGCAGTTCTTC. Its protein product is CASSLGTGASYNEQFF.

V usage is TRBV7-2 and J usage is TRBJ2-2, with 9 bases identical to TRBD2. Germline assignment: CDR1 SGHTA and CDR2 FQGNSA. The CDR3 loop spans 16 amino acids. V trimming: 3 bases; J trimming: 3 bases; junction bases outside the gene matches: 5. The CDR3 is CASSFLAGGDTGELFF. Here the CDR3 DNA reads TGTGCCAGCAGCTTTTTGGCGGGGGGGGACACCGGGGAGCTGTTTTTT.

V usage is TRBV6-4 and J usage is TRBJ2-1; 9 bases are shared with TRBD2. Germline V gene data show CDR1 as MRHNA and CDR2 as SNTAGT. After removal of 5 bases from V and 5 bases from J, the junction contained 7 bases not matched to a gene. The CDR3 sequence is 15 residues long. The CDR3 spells CASSTRLAEHNEQFF. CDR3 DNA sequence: TGTGCCAGCAGTACGCGACTAGCGGAACACAATGAGCAGTTCTTC.

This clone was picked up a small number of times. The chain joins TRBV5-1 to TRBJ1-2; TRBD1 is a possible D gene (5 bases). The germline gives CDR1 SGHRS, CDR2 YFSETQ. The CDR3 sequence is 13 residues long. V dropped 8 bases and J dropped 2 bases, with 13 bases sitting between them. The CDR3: CASKDSSNYGYTF. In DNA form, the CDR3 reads TGCGCCAGTAAAGACAGTTCCAACTATGGCTACACCTTC.

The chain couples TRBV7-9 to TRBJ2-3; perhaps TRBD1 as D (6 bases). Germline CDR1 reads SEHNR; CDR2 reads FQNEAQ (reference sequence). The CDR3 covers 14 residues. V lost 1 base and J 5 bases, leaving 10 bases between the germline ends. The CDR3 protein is CASSLEGRGDTQYF. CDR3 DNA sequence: TGTGCCAGCAGCTTAGAGGGCAGGGGAGATACGCAGTATTTT.

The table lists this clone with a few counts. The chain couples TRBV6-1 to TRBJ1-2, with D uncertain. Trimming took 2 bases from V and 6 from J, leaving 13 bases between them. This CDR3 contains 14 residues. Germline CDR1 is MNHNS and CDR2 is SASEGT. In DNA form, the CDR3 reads TGTGCCAGCAGTGAAAATCGAGGGAGAGATGGCTACACCTTC. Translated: CASSENRGRDGYTF.

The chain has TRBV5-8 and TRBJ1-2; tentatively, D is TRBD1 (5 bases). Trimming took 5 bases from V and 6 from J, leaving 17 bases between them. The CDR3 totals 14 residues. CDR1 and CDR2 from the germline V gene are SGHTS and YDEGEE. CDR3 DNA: TGTGCCAGCAGGGGCATCTCACAGGCTAATGGCTACACCTTC. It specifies CASRGISQANGYTF.

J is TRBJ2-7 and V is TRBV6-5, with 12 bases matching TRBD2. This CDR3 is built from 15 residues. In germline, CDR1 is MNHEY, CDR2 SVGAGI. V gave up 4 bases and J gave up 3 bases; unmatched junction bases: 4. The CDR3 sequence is CASSSWTSGDYEQYF. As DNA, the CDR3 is TGTGCCAGCAGTTCCTGGACTAGCGGGGACTACGAGCAGTACTTC.

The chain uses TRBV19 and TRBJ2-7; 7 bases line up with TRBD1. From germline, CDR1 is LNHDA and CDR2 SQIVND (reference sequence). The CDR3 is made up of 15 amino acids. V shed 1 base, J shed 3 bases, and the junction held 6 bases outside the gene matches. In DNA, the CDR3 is TGTGCCAGTAGTATAGCAGGGACAGTGTACTACGAGCAGTACTTC. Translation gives CASSIAGTVYYEQYF. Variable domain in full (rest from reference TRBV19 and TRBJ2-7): DGGITQSPKYLFRKEGQNVTLSCEQNLNHDAMYWYRQDPGQGLRLIYYSQIVNDFQKGDIAEGYSVSREKKESFPLTVTSAQKNPTAFYLCASSIAGTVYYEQYFGPGTRLTVT.

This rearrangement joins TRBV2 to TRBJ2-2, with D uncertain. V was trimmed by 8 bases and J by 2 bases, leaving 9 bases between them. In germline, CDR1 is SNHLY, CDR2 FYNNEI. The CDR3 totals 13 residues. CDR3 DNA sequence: TGTGCCAGCGCGATAGCTAACACCGGGGAGCTGTTTTTT. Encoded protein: CASAIANTGELFF.

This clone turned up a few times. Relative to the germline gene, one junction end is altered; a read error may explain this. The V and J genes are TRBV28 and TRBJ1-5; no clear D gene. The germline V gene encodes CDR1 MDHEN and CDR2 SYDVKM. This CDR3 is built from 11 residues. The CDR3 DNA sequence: TGTGCCAGCAGCCCCCGGGAGGGAATTGACTTT. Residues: CASSPREGIDF.

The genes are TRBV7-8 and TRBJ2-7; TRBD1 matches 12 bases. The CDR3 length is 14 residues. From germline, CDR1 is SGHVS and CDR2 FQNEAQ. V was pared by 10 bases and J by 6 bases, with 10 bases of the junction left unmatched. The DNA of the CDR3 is TGTGCCACCTCGCCCGGGACAGGGGGCCTCGAGCAGTACTTC. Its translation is CATSPGTGGLEQYF.

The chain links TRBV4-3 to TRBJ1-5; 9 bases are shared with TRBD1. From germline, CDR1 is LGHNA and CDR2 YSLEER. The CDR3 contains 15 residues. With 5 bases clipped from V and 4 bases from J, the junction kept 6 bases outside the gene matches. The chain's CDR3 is CASSAGTGQNQPQHF. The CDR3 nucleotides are TGCGCCAGCAGCGCGGGGACAGGGCAGAATCAGCCCCAGCATTTT.

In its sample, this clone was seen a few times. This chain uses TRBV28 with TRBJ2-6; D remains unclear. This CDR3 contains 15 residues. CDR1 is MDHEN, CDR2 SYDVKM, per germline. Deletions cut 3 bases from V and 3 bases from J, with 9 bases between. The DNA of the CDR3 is TGTGCCAGCAGTTTTAGTGCAGGTGGGGCCAACGTCCTGACTTTC. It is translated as CASSFSAGGANVLTF.

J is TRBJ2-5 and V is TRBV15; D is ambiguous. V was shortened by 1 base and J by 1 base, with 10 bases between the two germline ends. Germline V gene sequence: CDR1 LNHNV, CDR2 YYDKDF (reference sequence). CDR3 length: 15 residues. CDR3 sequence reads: CATSRGGLTQETQYF. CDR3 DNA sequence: TGTGCCACCAGCAGAGGAGGCCTCACCCAAGAGACCCAGTACTTC.